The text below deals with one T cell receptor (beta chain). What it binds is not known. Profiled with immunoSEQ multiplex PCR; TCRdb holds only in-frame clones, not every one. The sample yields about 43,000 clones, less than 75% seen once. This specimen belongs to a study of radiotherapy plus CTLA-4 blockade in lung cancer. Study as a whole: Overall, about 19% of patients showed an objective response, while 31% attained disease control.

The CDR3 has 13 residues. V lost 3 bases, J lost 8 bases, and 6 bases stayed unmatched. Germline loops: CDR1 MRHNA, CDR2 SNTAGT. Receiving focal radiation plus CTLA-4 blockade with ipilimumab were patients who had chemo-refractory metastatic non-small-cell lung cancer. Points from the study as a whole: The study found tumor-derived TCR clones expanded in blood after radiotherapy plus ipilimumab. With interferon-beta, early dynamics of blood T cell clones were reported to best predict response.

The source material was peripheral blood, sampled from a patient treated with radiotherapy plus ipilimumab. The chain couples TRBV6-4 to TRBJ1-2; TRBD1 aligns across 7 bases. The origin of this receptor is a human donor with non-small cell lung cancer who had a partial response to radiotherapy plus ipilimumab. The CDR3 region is CASSDPGGVGYTF. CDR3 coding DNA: TGTGCCAGCAGTGATCCAGGGGGAGTGGGCTACACCTTC.